Sequencing of this TCR beta chain was carried out in a study of shared clonotypes between healthy human individuals. Study context: Each donor had three CD4 naive, three CD4 memory, two CD8 naive and one CD8 memory plate.

Roughly 30,000 T cell genomes (approximately 180 ng DNA) went into each sorted-subset replicate. The method was immunoSEQ multiplex PCR; TCRdb's version includes in-frame clones alone and lacks a portion of them. The repertoire has some 1.5 million clones, 95% to 99% of them found once; the top ten carry roughly 0.45%. The receptor was derived from a man aged 30-40 years in good health. Sequenced material: naive CD4+ T cells sorted from blood. Subset given: CD45RA+ positively selected.

CDR3 DNA: TGCGCCAGCAGCGCTGCGGGGGCCGGGGAGCTGTTTTTT. As protein: CASSAAGAGELFF. The gene calls are TRBV5-1 and TRBJ2-2; 7 bases are shared with TRBD2. The CDR3 is 13 residues long. Germline V gene sequence: CDR1 SGHRS, CDR2 YFSETQ. V shed 4 bases and J 6 bases; nucleotides not matched to a gene: 3.